Presented here are 11 T cell receptor beta chains from one specimen sequenced in a study of CD8 T cells in ankylosing spondylitis. Overall study results and limits: Ankylosing spondylitis blood seemed to carry a telltale TCR beta motif made of several highly homologous variants.

Using its own MiXCR run on the 5' RACE reads, TCRdb lists one record per CDR3 protein. The sample consists of around 390,000 distinct CDR3 sequences, 20% to 25% of them appearing once. For these TCRs, the target antigens are not known. The sample comprised blood, either unsorted or a sorted T cell fraction (not recorded which). These receptors were taken from a male donor with ankylosing spondylitis.

The V and J genes are TRBV2 and TRBJ1-6, with D possibly being TRBD1 (5 bases). This CDR3 region has 12 residues. V shed 3 bases and J shed 13 bases, with 10 bases lying between them. Germline CDR1 is SNHLY and CDR2 is FYNNEI. CDR3 DNA sequence: TGTGCCAGCAGTGATCCCACAGGCCCCCTCCACTTT. Translation gives CASSDPTGPLHF.

The chain carries TRBV9 and TRBJ1-1, with TRBD1 matching 7 bases. CDR3 length: 15 amino acids. The V and J ends lost 2 bases and 4 bases, in that order; junction bases with no gene match: 8. From germline, CDR1 is SGDLS and CDR2 YYNGEE. The CDR3 loop reads CASSVTGAEITEAFF. The CDR3 DNA sequence: TGTGCCAGCAGCGTCACAGGGGCCGAAATCACTGAAGCTTTCTTT.

A word on this clonotype: A much larger clone lies one base from this, so it may be a read error. The genes are TRBV5-1 and TRBJ1-1; D may be TRBD1 (5 bases). V dropped 2 bases and J dropped 4 bases, with 12 bases sitting between them. Looked up from germline, CDR1 is SGHRS and CDR2 is YFSETQ. There are 14 residues in the CDR3. The CDR3 bases are TGCGCCAGCAGCTTAGGGGATGCGATCACTGAAGCTTTCTTT. Encoded protein: CASSLGDAITEAFF.

The V call is TRBV20-1, the J call TRBJ2-5; TRBD2 matches 15 bases. V shed 5 bases, J shed 5 bases, and the junction held 15 bases outside the gene matches. From germline, CDR1 is DFQATT and CDR2 SNEGSKA (reference sequence). The CDR3 spans 18 residues. The CDR3, as DNA: TGCAGTGCTGCAGGACTAGCGGGAGGGCCATATAGGGGGGAGACCCAGTACTTC. It is translated as CSAAGLAGGPYRGETQYF.

This clonotype was seen a handful of times. This chain uses TRBV10-3 with TRBJ1-4, with 8 bases aligning to TRBD1. The CDR3 is 14 residues long. Unmatched junction bases numbered 4, after V lost 2 bases and J lost 8 bases. The germline gives CDR1 ENHRY, CDR2 SYGVKD. CDR3 sequence: CAISEGQGEEKLFF. As DNA, the CDR3 is TGTGCCATCAGTGAGGGACAGGGAGAAGAAAAACTGTTTTTT.

This clonotype turned up a few times. The conserved closing phenylalanine or tryptophan is absent in this CDR3, likely reflecting a read error. The DNA is left out, because the CDR3 cannot be placed on it with certainty; the CDR3 is given as TCRdb lists it. The J gene is TRBJ2-1, the V gene TRBV28; no DNA check was done on the table's D call, TRBD2. Termini included, the CDR3 measures 8 amino acids. Germline values: CDR1 MDHEN, CDR2 SYDVKM. The chain's CDR3 is CASSFEGI.

V and J are TRBV7-9 and TRBJ1-1; D ambiguous. CDR3 length: 17 residues. Germline V lookup: CDR1 SEHNR, CDR2 FQNEAQ (reference sequence). V was shortened by 1 base and J by 1 base, with 16 bases between the two germline ends. The CDR3 bases are TGTGCCAGCAGCTTAGATTTCGTACGGCCTCGGAACACTGAAGCTTTCTTT. Its protein product is CASSLDFVRPRNTEAFF.

This clonotype was seen many times. The chain recombines TRBV5-1 with TRBJ2-5; D is uncertain. V gave up 3 bases and J gave up 0 bases, with 6 bases separating them. The CDR3 runs 13 residues. Germline lookup yields CDR1 SGHRS and CDR2 YFSETQ. CDR3 nucleotide sequence: TGCGCCAGCAGCTCCGAGTACCAAGAGACCCAGTACTTC. It encodes CASSSEYQETQYF.

The chain employs TRBV19 and TRBJ2-2; TRBD2 matches 11 bases. The germline CDR1 and CDR2 sequences are LNHDA and SQIVND (reference sequence). The CDR3 has 15 residues. V lost 5 bases, J lost 6 bases, and 5 bases stayed unmatched. The chain's CDR3 is CASSQLAGVAGELFF. As DNA, the CDR3 is TGTGCCAGTAGTCAACTAGCGGGAGTGGCCGGGGAGCTGTTTTTT.

This chain uses TRBV3-1 with TRBJ2-7; 7 bases line up with TRBD1. Trimming at V came to 2 bases and at J to 7 bases, leaving 5 bases not matched to a gene. CDR1 is LGHDT and CDR2 is YNNKEL in the germline V gene (reference sequence). CDR3 size: 13 residues. CDR3 region: CASSQPLTGEQYF. The CDR3 coding sequence is TGTGCCAGCAGCCAACCGTTGACAGGGGAGCAGTACTTC.

The chain links TRBV28 to TRBJ2-1; 14 bases fit TRBD2. CDR1 is MDHEN and CDR2 is SYDVKM in the germline V gene. CDR3 length: 18 amino acids. J gave up 9 bases and V 6 bases, and 16 bases lay outside the gene matches. CDR3 protein: CASSHHPLPGLAGAEQFF. CDR3 sequence (DNA): TGTGCCAGCAGCCATCACCCCCTTCCGGGACTAGCGGGAGCTGAGCAGTTCTTC.